The entry below gives a single T cell receptor beta chain sequence along with its context. What it binds is unknown. The CDR3 runs 13 residues. V lost 5 bases, J lost 2 bases, and 9 bases lay in between. Germline V lookup: CDR1 SNHLY, CDR2 FYNNEI. This sample was included in a study of CD8+ T cells in alopecia areata. The sorting of PBMCs gave CD4+ and CD8+ T cells. Findings and limits, study-wide: Among the cells sequenced in scalp samples are also the resident alphabeta T cells of normal skin. Patients shared TCRs less clearly than mice did, possibly for HLA-related reasons. Higher clonality was seen in lesional scalp than in normal scalp, especially in alopecia totalis/universalis.

Once RNA had been extracted, it was reverse transcribed into cDNA to act as the sequencing template. Sequencing used immunoSEQ multiplex PCR; TCRdb keeps in-frame clones, though not all of them. The sample lists roughly 250,000 clones; roughly two thirds were seen once. This rearrangement joins TRBV2 to TRBJ2-5, with D perhaps given as TRBD1 or TRBD2 (5 bases each). The specimen comprised CD4+ T cells sorted from blood, sampled at week 0. The source is a human donor with alopecia areata. The CDR3 region has the DNA TGTGCCAGCAGTACTTGGGGGCAAGAGACCCAGTACTTC. Translation gives CASSTWGQETQYF.